The T cell receptor beta chain described here comes from a study of tumor-infiltrating lymphocytes in primary liver carcinoma (dated by TCRdb to 2017 to 2019). In terms of the full investigation: The five patients, three men and two women aged 30 to 69 years, had hepatocellular carcinoma (four) or combined HCC and intrahepatic cholangiocarcinoma (one). Tumors of the five patients were stage T1-T3 N0M0 with maximum diameters of roughly 4 to 11 cm. Each sample produced roughly 3.65 to 7.5 million productive TCRbeta reads, and read depth showed no significant difference between tissue types. TCRbeta repertoire sequencing, expression microarrays and whole-exome sequencing were combined in the study across five regions of each liver tumor, with adjacent normal tissue and blood also included. A total of 35 or so specimens from 5 patients went through TCRbeta repertoire sequencing, namely 25 tumor regions, 5 adjacent noncancerous liver tissues and 5 peripheral blood samples. Technical replicate repertoires showed high reproducibility, with mean shared-clone rates roughly 0.87 and correlation coefficients above 0.95.

Total RNA and DNA were co-extracted without cell sorting from about 19-30 mg of bulk tissue using the AllPrep DNA/RNA mini kit. A few patients with histopathologically diagnosed primary liver carcinoma underwent surgical resection in China between November 2015 and March 2016. Patients had chronic HBV infection and were treatment-naive at sampling. Each fresh piece of tumor and adjacent tissue was cut in two, with one half stored in RNAlater at -80 degrees C and the other half sent for histology. Results the study describes overall, beyond this receptor: Consistent with antigen-driven expansion, pairs of tumor regions showed higher repertoire overlap (mean about 36%) than either tumor-adjacent pairs (approximately 17%) or tumor-blood pairs (roughly 14%). A significantly larger repertoire fraction was made up by the top 250 clones in tumors than in blood (p = 0.039). Only a few patients were included in the study, and the authors note that the findings should be validated in a larger study. Only the TCR beta chain was sequenced, which likely underestimates true repertoire diversity because unpaired alpha chains were not captured. Bulk unsorted samples precluded comparing CD4+ and CD8+ T cell repertoires.

The CDR3 spans 12 residues, from the cysteine through the phenylalanine. Of the read, only the CDR3 DNA is kept; its 36 bases are in frame from base 1. CDR1 and CDR2 are drawn from the germline V gene: SGHDT, YYEEEE. This clonotype has only one observation. Its target antigen remains unknown. A much larger clone is a single base away; this may be a read error. Starting from 450 to 500 ng total RNA, TCRbeta-specific cDNA was produced by reverse transcription with a constant-region primer and ProtoScript II reverse transcriptase. The TCRbeta libraries were prepared through three rounds of nested multiplex PCR following a slightly modified ARM-PCR procedure. Each of the first two PCR rounds ran for around 11 cycles and used multiplex TRBV1-TRBV30 forward primers together with a Cbeta reverse primer. Sample barcodes and Illumina adapters were added in a final 25-cycle PCR using Deep VentR polymerase. Before sequencing, amplicons between 200 and 500 bp were purified from gel using a QIAquick gel extraction kit. TCRbeta amplicons were sequenced on an Illumina HiSeq 2500 with 250-bp paired-end reads. From the authors' description of their analysis: Quality trimming of reads was performed with Trimmomatic v0.33, and paired reads were merged with FLASH v1.2.11 so that full CDR3 sequences could be recovered. V, D and J germline segments were assigned to the rearranged TCRbeta sequences using MiGEC v1.2.1b. Clonotype statistics and Shannon-Wiener diversity indices were computed with VDJtools v1.0.0. To reduce sampling bias, subsequent analyses other than the diversity analysis used only the 250 most abundant clonotypes in each sample. The public reads were reprocessed in TCRdb via fastp at Q25 and MiXCR, keeping in-frame beta chains. Every entry covers one CDR3 protein and lists the most common genes and DNA from its rows. The V and J calls were determined by TCRdb, not by the authors. The sample contains around 88,000 distinct CDR3 sequences, 65% to 70% of them found a single time. Under 30% of the sample lies in the top ten.

The sequencing sample was made of tumor-adjacent normal liver tissue. The chain couples TRBV5-6 to TRBJ2-1; no D gene can be assigned with confidence. The TCR sequence derives from a man aged 35-49 years with primary liver carcinoma and hepatitis B virus infection. CDR3 loop: CSSSLSGDEQFF. The nucleotides are TGTTCCAGCAGCTTGTCGGGCGATGAGCAGTTCTTC.